The 16 T cell receptor beta chains below all came from one sample that was sequenced in a study of T cells in women clearing cervical HPV infection. Produced via immunoSEQ multiplex PCR; TCRdb's table is partial and in-frame only. The table counts about 20,000 clones; over 4.5% lies in the top ten. The material sequenced was blood buffy coat. These receptors originate from a woman aged 18-70 years with a cervical HPV16 infection that either progressed to CIN3+ or cleared (not recorded which).

A word on this clone: The read finishes 3 residues shy of the CDR3 end, and the germline J gene is used to complete it. The chain carries TRBV19 and TRBJ2-4, with 8 bases aligning to TRBD1. The CDR3 runs to 14 residues. Germline CDR1 is LNHDA and CDR2 is SQIVND (reference sequence). The CDR3 loop reads CASSPGGPNYGQYF. CDR3 bases read: TGTGCCAGTAGCCCAGGGGGCCCAAACTATGGT.

Note on this clone: The read comes to an end 3 residues before the CDR3 does, leaving the germline J gene to fill in the end. This chain connects TRBV7-9 to TRBJ2-1; D is perhaps TRBD1 (5 bases). Germline V CDR1 and CDR2: SEHNR, FQNEAQ (reference sequence). The CDR3 loop spans 13 amino acids. V lost 2 bases to trimming and J lost 9 bases, with 11 bases between them. The part of the CDR3 DNA that was read is TGTGCCAGCAGCTTACAGGGCCTCCTTGAG. Amino acid sequence: CASSLQGLLE. The entire CDR3 sequence reads CASSLQGLLEQFF.

Comments on this clone: The read stops 3 residues short of the end of the CDR3; the missing end is completed from the germline J gene. The chain is built from TRBV4-2 and TRBJ2-7; D may be TRBD1 or TRBD2 (5 bases each). This CDR3 has 18 amino acids. Between the trimmed V and J ends, which lost 1 base and 0 bases, there was a span of 19 bases. In germline, CDR1 is LGHNA, CDR2 YNFKEQ. This chain's CDR3 is CASSQGLAGRENSYEQYF. The sequenced CDR3 bases are TGTGCCAGCAGCCAAGGTTTGGCTGGCAGGGAGAACTCCTACGAG.

About this clone: The read terminates 3 residues ahead of where the CDR3 ends, so the germline J gene completes it. The chain joins TRBV4-1 to TRBJ1-5; 8 bases match TRBD1. V gave up 2 bases and J gave up 1 base; unmatched junction bases: 10. Germline V gene sequence: CDR1 MGHRA, CDR2 YSYEKL. This CDR3 is built from 18 residues. The sequenced CDR3 bases are TGCGCCAGCAGCCAACTTCCGAGACAGGGGTTGAGCAATCAGCCC. This encodes CASSQLPRQGLSNQP. The whole CDR3 sequence is CASSQLPRQGLSNQPQHF.

To note about this clone: The read comes to an end 3 residues before the CDR3 does, leaving the germline J gene to fill in the end. V is TRBV19 and J is TRBJ1-1; D is unclear. Germline CDR1 is LNHDA and CDR2 is SQIVND (reference sequence). The ends were cut back, 4 bases at V and 0 bases at J, with 15 bases in the middle. This CDR3 is built from 16 residues. The CDR3 spells CASSTLGVGLNTEAFF. CDR3 bases read: TGTGCCAGTAGTACCCTCGGGGTGGGATTGAACACTGAA.

Notes on this clone: The CDR3 is cut off 3 residues early in the read; its end comes from the germline J gene. This chain uses TRBV5-1 with TRBJ2-1, with 7 bases that match TRBD1. The germline V gene has CDR1 SGHRS and CDR2 YFSETQ. Germline trimming cut 6 bases from V and 9 bases from J; bases unmatched to any gene: 15. The CDR3 is 15 residues long. The CDR3 region is CASIMTPGQKAEQFF. The DNA read from the CDR3 is TGCGCCAGCATCATGACTCCGGGACAGAAGGCTGAG.

Note on this clone: The read halts 3 residues ahead of the CDR3 end, with the missing end drawn from the germline J gene. V usage is TRBV5-1 and J usage is TRBJ1-2; D might be TRBD1 (5 bases). This CDR3 has 13 amino acids. CDR1 is SGHRS, CDR2 YFSETQ, per germline. The part of the CDR3 DNA that was read is TGCGCCAGCAGCCCGGACATAGGTAACGGC. Translation gives CASSPDIGNG. The entire CDR3 protein is CASSPDIGNGYTF.

On this clone: The CDR3 is cut off 3 residues early in the read; its end comes from the germline J gene. V usage is TRBV7-3 and J usage is TRBJ2-2; D is perhaps TRBD1 (10 bases). This CDR3 comprises 17 residues. Germline V gene lookup returns CDR1 SGHTA and CDR2 FQGTGA. CDR3 residues: CASRLAGDRGNTGELFF. Incomplete CDR3 DNA: TGTGCAAGTCGCTTAGCGGGGGACAGGGGGAACACCGGGGAG.

To note about this clone: The read ends 3 residues before the CDR3 terminus; that terminus is restored from the germline J gene. The chain has TRBV2 and TRBJ2-2, with D maybe TRBD1 (7 bases). Germline-derived CDR1 and CDR2 are SNHLY and FYNNEI. The V end was cut by 6 bases, the J end by 3 bases, with 14 bases between. The length of the CDR3 is 15 residues. Incomplete CDR3 DNA: TGTGCCAGCAGGGGACAGCGGAGGGACACCGGGGAG. The encoded protein is CASRGQRRDTGE. The whole CDR3 region reads CASRGQRRDTGELFF.

For this clone: The read halts 3 residues ahead of the CDR3 end, with the missing end drawn from the germline J gene. The V call is TRBV30, the J call TRBJ1-3, with unresolved D. Germline-derived CDR1 and CDR2 are GTSNPN and SVGIG (reference sequence). The CDR3 consists of 14 residues. With 0 bases removed from V and 0 bases from J, the gap between germline ends came to 6 bases. The DNA read from the CDR3 is TGTGCCTGGAGTGTACTGATCTCTGGAAACACC. This gives the protein CAWSVLISGNT. The full-length CDR3 reads as CAWSVLISGNTIYF. The full variable domain, completed using reference TRBV30 and TRBJ1-3, is SQTIHQWPATLVQPVGSPLSLECTVEGTSNPNLYWYRQAAGRGLQLLFYSVGIGQISSEVPQNLSASRPQDRQFILSSKKLLLSDSGFYLCAWSVLISGNTIYFGEGSWLTVV.

With respect to this clone: The read terminates 3 residues ahead of where the CDR3 ends, so the germline J gene completes it. The chain uses TRBV28 and TRBJ2-2; 7 nucleotides match TRBD1. The CDR3 loop spans 15 amino acids. Germline V CDR1 and CDR2: MDHEN, SYDVKM. J was trimmed by 1 base and V by 6 bases; bases with no gene match: 5. The chain's CDR3 is CASSPGQVNTGELFF. The sequenced part of the CDR3 DNA is TGTGCCAGCAGCCCTGGACAGGTGAACACCGGGGAG.

As for this clone: The read is 3 residues too short to cover the CDR3 end, so that end is filled in from the germline J gene. The chain recombines TRBV7-2 with TRBJ2-2; D unresolved. V gave up 6 bases and J gave up 3 bases, with 5 bases separating them. The CDR3 runs to 12 residues. Germline V CDR1 and CDR2: SGHTA, FQGNSA. The covered CDR3 bases are TGTGCCAGCAGGCAGGACACCGGGGAG. It specifies CASRQDTGE. The full CDR3 protein reads CASRQDTGELFF.

As for this clone: The read terminates 3 residues ahead of where the CDR3 ends, so the germline J gene completes it. The chain carries TRBV11-2 and TRBJ2-3; possibly TRBD2 for D (5 bases). Germline-derived CDR1 and CDR2 are SGHAT and FQNNGV. V lost 5 bases to trimming and J lost 6 bases, with 18 bases between them. This CDR3 is 15 amino acids long. Incomplete CDR3 DNA: TGTGCCAGCAGCCCCGACGTGGCTCCGGGGGATACG. This sequence encodes CASSPDVAPGDT. The complete CDR3 protein is CASSPDVAPGDTQYF.

Concerning this clone: Read sequence stops 3 residues before the CDR3 end, and the germline J gene provides the missing end. This chain uses TRBV5-1 with TRBJ2-7; 8 nucleotides line up with TRBD2. The CDR3 runs 15 residues. The V and J ends lost 2 bases and 2 bases, in that order; junction bases with no gene match: 6. The germline gives CDR1 SGHRS, CDR2 YFSETQ. CDR3 residues: CASSFSGEPTYEQYF. The part of the CDR3 DNA that was read is TGCGCCAGCAGCTTTAGCGGGGAACCAACCTACGAG.

CDR3 in amino acids: CASSLFAANQETQYF. The sequenced CDR3 bases are TGTGCCAGCAGCTTGTTTGCGGCAAACCAAGAGACG. The chain has TRBV5-6 and TRBJ2-3; D unclear. The read terminates 3 residues ahead of where the CDR3 ends, so the germline J gene completes it. Germline lookup yields CDR1 SGHDT and CDR2 YYEEEE. This CDR3 is 15 amino acids long.

Comment on this clone: The read gets to within 3 residues of the CDR3 end, and the germline J gene fills in the rest. The V gene is TRBV18, the J gene TRBJ1-2; D is unresolved. The CDR3 contains 15 residues. Trimming left V 5 bases short and J 4 bases short, with 17 bases between. In germline, CDR1 is KGHSH, CDR2 LQKENI. The CDR3 spells CASSAIGRDLYGYTF. The CDR3 DNA, read in part, is TGTGCCAGCTCAGCCATAGGGCGCGATCTCTATGGC.